Given below is one T cell receptor beta chain in context. V gave up 3 bases and J gave up 8 bases; unmatched junction bases: 5. Looked up from germline, CDR1 is GTSNPN and CDR2 is SVGIG (reference sequence). CDR3 length: 13 residues. The source of the sample is a study of blood T cell repertoires in COVID-19. On the study more broadly: Samples of COVID-19 (acute and convalescent) were obtained from the United States, Italy and Spain.

As processed by the authors: From reference gene primer amplification, estimates of nucleated cell counts were derived. Method: immunoSEQ multiplex PCR; TCRdb's copy keeps in-frame clones and lacks some. D and trimming come from the DNA, and the V and J calls and clone size come from that table. The sample consists of approximately 350,000 clones, about 89% of them appearing once. What was sequenced was peripheral blood. The source is a man in his forties or fifties with acute or convalescent COVID-19. The chain carries TRBV30 and TRBJ1-5; the match to TRBD1 covers 9 bases. CDR3 in amino acids: CAWSRDRDEPQHF. CDR3 in DNA: TGTGCCTGGAGCCGGGACAGGGACGAGCCCCAGCATTTT.